These T cell receptor beta chains were read from a single sample in a study of T cells in localized non-small cell lung cancer. Method: immunoSEQ multiplex PCR; TCRdb's copy keeps in-frame clones and lacks some. This table has about 40,000 clones, around nine tenths appearing once. Sequences were derived from PBMCs, sampled before any cancer treatment. All receptors come from a woman aged 40-75 years with stage II lung adenocarcinoma. Both conserved end residues are trimmed from each CDR3. The order of the fields is V gene, D gene, CDR3 protein. A D gene is named only where the DNA matches it firmly.

V: TRBV9
D: TRBD2
CDR3: ASSPRRLAGEDSDTQY

V: TRBV9
D: TRBD2
CDR3: ASSVGGVTGELF

V: TRBV7-8
D: TRBD1
CDR3: ASSGTGTGSSPLH

V: TRBV5-4
D: NA
CDR3: ASSLGAQEVSPLH

V: TRBV5-6
D: NA
CDR3: ASSFGGRDTGELF

V: TRBV28
D: TRBD2
CDR3: ASSSGTSGTPQY

V: TRBV5-1
D: NA
CDR3: ASSLRDGSGTEAF

V: TRBV5-1
D: TRBD2
CDR3: ASSLGFGGGENEQF

V: TRBV6-1
D: NA
CDR3: ASSDGAVASYEQY

V: TRBV2
D: NA
CDR3: ASKSGSGYNEQF

V: TRBV11-2
D: NA
CDR3: ASSFARGGMTVRNTEAF

V: TRBV11-2
D: NA
CDR3: ASSLALPQVYFSYEQY

V: TRBV11-2
D: TRBD2
CDR3: ASSTGTSGDTQY

V: TRBV2
D: NA
CDR3: ASSEDDSGANVLT

V: TRBV9
D: NA
CDR3: ASSPGEGLYNEQF

V: TRBV7-6
D: TRBD2
CDR3: ASSLGGLAGEQF

V: TRBV19
D: NA
CDR3: ASTPARGGSYEQY

V: TRBV28
D: TRBD1
CDR3: ASIPTGGTEAF

V: TRBV6-5
D: TRBD1
CDR3: ASRGFGTGINEQY

V: TRBV15
D: TRBD1
CDR3: ATSRVRQGQGDEQY

V: TRBV6-1
D: NA
CDR3: ASRRDTSNQPQH

V: TRBV5-4
D: TRBD1
CDR3: ASSLGTGAGNTIY

V: TRBV5-1
D: TRBD2
CDR3: ASSLAGGLETQY

V: TRBV7-6
D: NA
CDR3: ASSLAGGGNTEAF

V: TRBV2
D: NA
CDR3: ASSAGGGTDTQY